The subject of this entry is one TCR beta chain. What it recognizes is unknown. This sample is part of a study of cytomegalovirus exposure and HLA in healthy donors. Study-wide results and limits: Across donors, sequencing depth was assumed by presence/absence analyses to be roughly uniform. Analyzed later, association rates of TCRs varied across HLA loci, with DRB1 most and HLA-C fewest. A prior analysis recorded that most TCR beta V segments were productive about 87% or about 30% of the time. Overall, approximately 180 TCR beta chains were annotated as cytomegalovirus-associated.

The PCR used 60 Vbeta and 13 Jbeta primers. Only in-frame clones appear in the TCRdb table, and some are missing; sequencing was by immunoSEQ multiplex PCR. The data contain over 75,000 clones, roughly four fifths of them singletons. Sample: PBMCs. This clonotype originated in a man aged 25-40 years in good health and CMV-seropositive.

CDR3 in DNA: TGTGCCAGCAGTTCCTATAGCACAGATACGCAGTATTTT. Its translation is CASSSYSTDTQYF. This chain connects TRBV27 to TRBJ2-3; D is unresolved. CDR1 is MNHEY, CDR2 SMNVEV, per germline (reference sequence). With 4 bases removed from V and 0 bases from J, the gap between germline ends came to 5 bases. The CDR3 runs 13 residues.